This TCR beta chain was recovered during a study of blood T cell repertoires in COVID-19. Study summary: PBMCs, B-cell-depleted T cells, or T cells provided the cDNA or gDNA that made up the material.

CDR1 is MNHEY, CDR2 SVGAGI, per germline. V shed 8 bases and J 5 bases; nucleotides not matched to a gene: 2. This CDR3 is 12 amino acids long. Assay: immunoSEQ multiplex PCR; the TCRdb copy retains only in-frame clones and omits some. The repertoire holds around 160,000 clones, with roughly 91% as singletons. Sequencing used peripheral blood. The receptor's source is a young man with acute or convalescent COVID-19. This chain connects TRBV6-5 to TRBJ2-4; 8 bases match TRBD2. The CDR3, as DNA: TGTGCCAGCGCGGGGGGCGAAAACATTCAGTACTTC. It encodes CASAGGENIQYF.